The 25 T cell receptor beta chains listed next were all sequenced from one sample in a study of cytomegalovirus exposure and HLA in healthy donors (dated by TCRdb to 2017 to 2019). Library prep was done by the immunoSEQ multiplex PCR assay. A mixture of 60 forward primers for TCR Vbeta segments and 13 reverse primers for TCR Jbeta segments was used in the multiplex PCR. This immuneACCESS table, as held by TCRdb, lists in-frame sequences with V and J called but not all clones. Of the missing ones, under half trace to an unresolved V gene in checked studies; the others have no known cause. This sample has about 120,000 clones in its table, and 81% of those were observed once. In total, the top ten clones hold roughly 2.4% of the sample. The sequenced material came from PBMCs. The receptor source for this set is a woman aged 40-49 years in good health and CMV-seronegative.

The V call is TRBV5-4, the J call TRBJ1-1; possibly TRBD1 for D (5 bases). Deletions cut 2 bases from V and 5 bases from J, with 10 bases between. Germline V gives CDR1 SGHNT, CDR2 YYREEE (reference sequence). The CDR3 extends over 13 amino acids. DNA of the CDR3: TGTGCCAGCAGCTTTTCGGGGGGAACTGAAGCTTTCTTT. Translating it yields CASSFSGGTEAFF.

V gene TRBV7-3 combines with J gene TRBJ2-7; a weak D match, TRBD2 (6 bases). The CDR3 covers 14 residues. Germline V CDR1 and CDR2: SGHTA, FQGTGA. V was trimmed by 2 bases and J by 6 bases, leaving 14 bases between them. The CDR3 DNA is TGTGCCAGCAGCTTATCGTCCGGGAGCGGCGAGCAGTACTTC. This codes for CASSLSSGSGEQYF.

The V call is TRBV11-2, the J call TRBJ1-1, with D perhaps TRBD1 (6 bases). The CDR3 length is 15 residues. Germline CDR1 SGHAT, CDR2 FQNNGV. The germline V and J ends were trimmed by 4 bases and 6 bases, with 18 bases remaining between them. This chain's CDR3 is CASSSEARGIAEAFF. The CDR3 bases are TGTGCCAGCAGCTCCGAAGCCAGGGGAATCGCTGAAGCTTTCTTT.

The chain has TRBV6-1 and TRBJ2-7; D uncertain. This CDR3 is built from 13 residues. Trimming took 7 bases from V and 2 from J, leaving 12 bases between them. From germline, CDR1 is MNHNS and CDR2 SASEGT. In nucleotides, the CDR3 is TGTGCCAGCACCTCGACAAGTACCTACGAGCAGTACTTC. Translating gives CASTSTSTYEQYF.

The V and J genes are TRBV10-2 and TRBJ2-1; D is unresolved. The CDR3 is 14 amino acids. CDR1 is WSHSY, CDR2 SAAADI, per germline. V lost 3 bases and J lost 0, with 6 bases in between. CDR3 residues: CASSEALSYNEQFF. CDR3 sequence (DNA): TGCGCCAGCAGTGAAGCGCTCTCCTACAATGAGCAGTTCTTC.

V is TRBV2 and J is TRBJ1-2; TRBD1 might be the D (6 bases). The CDR3 runs to 15 residues. CDR1 is SNHLY and CDR2 is FYNNEI in the germline V gene. The germline V and J ends were trimmed by 0 bases and 3 bases, with 11 bases remaining between them. This CDR3 reads CASSEAPDRHYGYTF. CDR3 nucleotide sequence: TGTGCCAGCAGTGAAGCACCCGACAGGCACTATGGCTACACCTTC.

The rearrangement joins TRBV7-2 to TRBJ2-3; TRBD2 aligns across 7 bases. CDR1 is SGHTA and CDR2 is FQGNSA in the germline V gene. The CDR3 covers 14 residues. With 2 bases clipped from V and 4 bases from J, the junction kept 3 bases outside the gene matches. Here the CDR3 reads CASSLLAGADTQYF. The CDR3 region has the DNA TGTGCCAGCAGCTTACTCGCGGGAGCAGATACGCAGTATTTT.

V and J are TRBV27 and TRBJ2-1; the match to TRBD1 covers 7 bases. The germline gives CDR1 MNHEY, CDR2 SMNVEV (reference sequence). The CDR3 spans 15 residues. Trimming at V came to 5 bases and at J to 2 bases, leaving 6 bases not matched to a gene. The CDR3 DNA follows: TGTGCCAGCAGTCCTCGGGACAGACCCTACAATGAGCAGTTCTTC. This sequence encodes CASSPRDRPYNEQFF.

This chain uses TRBV27 with TRBJ1-2; 7 bases fit TRBD1. V dropped 5 bases and J dropped 4; count of bases not matched to a gene: 13. Germline loops: CDR1 MNHEY, CDR2 SMNVEV (reference sequence). The CDR3 extends over 16 amino acids. The CDR3 nucleotides are TGTGCCAGCAGTACCTTCGACAGGGAAGATAGCTATGGCTACACCTTC. Translating it yields CASSTFDREDSYGYTF.

This clone came up once. This chain joins TRBV2 and TRBJ2-2, with 13 bases matching TRBD2. CDR1 SNHLY and CDR2 FYNNEI come from the germline V gene. V was clipped by 3 bases and J by 6 bases; unmatched bases: 13. The CDR3 is 19 residues long. This CDR3 reads CASSDESGLAGIRAGELFF. The CDR3 nucleotides are TGTGCCAGCAGTGACGAATCGGGACTAGCGGGAATTCGGGCCGGGGAGCTGTTTTTT.

The rearrangement joins TRBV9 to TRBJ2-2; TRBD2 matches at 13 bases. The CDR3 extends over 16 amino acids. Germline V gene lookup returns CDR1 SGDLS and CDR2 YYNGEE. V shed 3 bases and J 3 bases; nucleotides not matched to a gene: 2. The CDR3 region is CASSAGLAGDTGELFF. In DNA form, the CDR3 reads TGTGCCAGCAGCGCCGGACTAGCGGGAGACACCGGGGAGCTGTTTTTT.

This chain joins TRBV6-6 and TRBJ1-1, with TRBD1 matching over 10 bases. Germline V lookup: CDR1 MNHNY, CDR2 SVGAGI (reference sequence). The CDR3 is 16 residues long. The trim removed 0 bases at V and 1 base at J, leaving 2 bases unmatched. CDR3 region: CASSYSTGGKNTEAFF. As DNA, the CDR3 is TGTGCCAGCAGTTACTCGACAGGGGGCAAGAACACTGAAGCTTTCTTT.

This chain links TRBV30 with TRBJ2-3; 10 nucleotides align to TRBD2. After removal of 3 bases from V and 1 base from J, the junction contained 1 base not matched to a gene. Germline V gene lookup returns CDR1 GTSNPN and CDR2 SVGIG (reference sequence). The CDR3 length is 14 residues. The CDR3 bases are TGTGCCTGGAGCGGACTAGCGGGCACAGATACGCAGTATTTT. This sequence encodes CAWSGLAGTDTQYF.

This clone was seen once. The genes are TRBV6-1 and TRBJ2-7; 7 positions match TRBD2. The junction had 4 bases not matched to a gene; V was cut back by 4 bases and J by 4 bases. Germline V gene lookup returns CDR1 MNHNS and CDR2 SASEGT. The CDR3 runs to 13 residues. CDR3 region: CASSGASGYEQYF. CDR3 nucleotide sequence: TGTGCCAGCAGTGGGGCTAGCGGATACGAGCAGTACTTC.

V is TRBV27 and J is TRBJ2-5; D is uncertain. CDR3 size: 14 residues. CDR1 is MNHEY and CDR2 is SMNVEV in the germline V gene (reference sequence). The V and J ends lost 7 bases and 0 bases respectively, with 12 bases between them. In DNA form, the CDR3 reads TGTGCCAGCACCCTGAGAGAGTACCAAGAGACCCAGTACTTC. Its protein is CASTLREYQETQYF.

V is TRBV7-2 and J is TRBJ1-1, with D uncertain. The germline V and J ends were trimmed by 3 bases and 8 bases, with 13 bases remaining between them. The CDR3 is 13 residues long. The germline V gene encodes CDR1 SGHTA and CDR2 FQGNSA. The CDR3 DNA reads TGTGCCAGCAGCTTCCAAAGGACGGGAGAAGCTTTCTTT. This sequence encodes CASSFQRTGEAFF.

The V and J genes are TRBV13 and TRBJ2-2, with TRBD1 identical over 8 bases. The CDR3 contains 16 residues. Per germline, CDR1 PRHDT and CDR2 FYEKMQ (reference sequence). After removal of 6 bases from V and 6 bases from J, the junction contained 12 bases not matched to a gene. The CDR3 protein is CASSPRGRRLSGELFF. CDR3 bases: TGTGCCAGCAGTCCCAGGGGGCGTCGGCTCTCCGGGGAGCTGTTTTTT.

The chain links TRBV7-9 to TRBJ1-1; TRBD1 matches at 7 bases. This CDR3 is 18 amino acids long. Germline V lookup: CDR1 SEHNR, CDR2 FQNEAQ (reference sequence). After removal of 4 bases from V and 5 bases from J, the junction contained 19 bases not matched to a gene. The CDR3 region is CASSSIGQGQKKGTEAFF. CDR3 coding DNA: TGTGCCAGCAGCTCTATAGGCCAGGGACAGAAAAAAGGGACTGAAGCTTTCTTT.

The chain recombines TRBV2 with TRBJ1-5; 8 bases align to TRBD1. This CDR3 region has 13 residues. Trimming took 4 bases from V and 9 from J; bases not matched to a gene: 5. Germline assignment: CDR1 SNHLY and CDR2 FYNNEI. This CDR3 reads CASSAGQARPQHF. The CDR3 DNA reads TGTGCCAGCAGTGCGGGACAGGCCCGGCCCCAGCATTTT. Drawing the rest from reference TRBV2 and TRBJ1-5, the complete variable domain is EPEVTQTPSHQVTQMGQEVILRCVPISNHLYFYWYRQILGQKVEFLVSFYNNEISEKSEIFDDQFSVERPDGSNFTLKIRSTKLEDSAMYFCASSAGQARPQHFGDGTRLSIL.

In its sample, this clone was seen a few times. CDR3 sequence reads: CASSWGESYNEQFF. CDR3 in DNA: TGTGCCAGCAGTTGGGGAGAGTCCTACAATGAGCAGTTCTTC. The chain combines TRBV6-1 with TRBJ2-1; D possibly corresponds to TRBD2 (5 bases). This CDR3 contains 14 residues. V lost 5 bases to trimming and J lost 1 base, with 9 bases between them. The germline V gene encodes CDR1 MNHNS and CDR2 SASEGT.

The V call is TRBV9, the J call TRBJ1-4; possible D gene TRBD1, 6 bases. Trimming left V 3 bases short and J 1 base short, with 10 bases between. Germline loops: CDR1 SGDLS, CDR2 YYNGEE. This CDR3 is 15 amino acids long. This chain's CDR3 is CASSGGLQTNEKLFF. CDR3 DNA sequence: TGTGCCAGCAGCGGGGGGCTCCAAACTAATGAAAAACTGTTTTTT.

The rearrangement links TRBV21-1 to TRBJ2-4; TRBD2, as called in the table, went unchecked against the DNA. TRBV21-1 is shown as a pseudogene. The CDR3 is 15 amino acids. CDR3 residues: CASSKTGRAGNIQYF. The CDR3 DNA follows: TGTGCCAGCAGCAAAACCGGGAGGGCCGGAAACATTCAGTACTTC.

CDR3: CASSILQGGGSNQPQHF. CDR3 DNA sequence: TGTGCCAGTAGTATTTTACAGGGCGGGGGCAGCAATCAGCCCCAGCATTTT. The rearrangement uses TRBV19 and TRBJ1-5, with D maybe TRBD1 (6 bases). The CDR3 covers 17 residues. V lost 3 bases, J lost 1 base, and 16 bases lay in between. Looked up from germline, CDR1 is LNHDA and CDR2 is SQIVND (reference sequence).

J is TRBJ2-1 and V is TRBV11-3; no firm D call. CDR1 and CDR2 from the germline V gene are SGHNT and YENEEA. Trimming left V 3 bases short and J 6 bases short, with 15 bases between. CDR3 length: 15 residues. The CDR3, as DNA: TGTGCCAGCAGCTTTGATTCGACCCGGGTCAATGAGCAGTTCTTC. It encodes CASSFDSTRVNEQFF.

This chain links TRBV9 with TRBJ2-2; no definite D call. V lost 1 base and J lost 6, with 7 bases in between. The V gene's germline CDR1 is SGDLS and CDR2 YYNGEE. This CDR3 comprises 13 residues. The DNA for the CDR3 is TGTGCCAGCAGCGTATACGCGGCCGGGGAGCTGTTTTTT. Translating it yields CASSVYAAGELFF. Full variable domain (rest looked up from reference TRBV9 and TRBJ2-2): DSGVTQTPKHLITATGQRVTLRCSPRSGDLSVYWYQQSLDQGLQFLIQYYNGEERAKGNILERFSAQQFPDLHSELNLSSLELGDSALYFCASSVYAAGELFFGEGSRLTVL.